Shown below are 30 T cell receptor beta chains from a single sample sequenced in a study of T cells in Graves' hyperthyroidism and ophthalmopathy. Using RNA transcripts as the source, TCR beta CDR3 regions were amplified. The HTBI primer set served for first-round RT-PCR of the TCR CDR3. TCRdb called the multiplex PCR reads again in MiXCR, with one record for every CDR3 protein. The table records roughly 30,000 distinct CDR3 sequences, roughly 45% of them present only once. The sample was blood. The receptors here all came from a woman in her twenties or thirties with Graves' hyperthyroidism.

This clonotype was found many times. This rearrangement joins TRBV28 to TRBJ1-3; D is uncertain. V was shortened by 6 bases and J by 2 bases, with 17 bases between the two germline ends. CDR3 length equals 16 residues. Germline CDR1 and CDR2: MDHEN and SYDVKM. For the CDR3, the DNA is TGTGCCAGCAGCCCCCCGGAGGCAGCGGCTGGAAACACCATATATTTT. Translation gives CASSPPEAAAGNTIYF.

At least ten counts were recorded for this clonotype. The gene calls are TRBV6-1 and TRBJ1-6; TRBD1 is a possible D gene (5 bases). Germline values: CDR1 MNHNS, CDR2 SASEGT. The CDR3 covers 13 residues. V lost 7 bases to trimming and J lost 14 bases, with 18 bases between them. As DNA, the CDR3 is TGTGCCAGCACCCTCTCCGGGACGGGGACCCTCCACTTT. Translation: CASTLSGTGTLHF.

This clonotype came up many times. The chain links TRBV12-3 or TRBV12-4 to TRBJ2-2; D gene unclear. This CDR3 spans 14 amino acids. V was cut by 6 bases and J by 1 base, with 9 bases left in between. The CDR3 reads CASRRFLNTGELFF. CDR3 nucleotide sequence: TGTGCCAGCAGACGGTTCCTGAACACCGGGGAGCTGTTTTTT.

Points on this clonotype: Its ends do not fully match the called genes, so a read error is possible. The J gene is TRBJ2-6, the V gene TRBV5-1, with D perhaps matching TRBD1 (6 bases). This CDR3 region has 16 residues. Germline V CDR1 and CDR2: SGHRS, YFSETQ. The CDR3 here is CASSLASGAEANALTF. The CDR3 DNA sequence: TGCGCCAGCAGCTTGGCGTCAGGGGCCGAGGCCAACGCCCTGACTTTC.

This clonotype is medium-sized. The J gene is TRBJ2-7, the V gene TRBV10-2; D possibly matches TRBD1 or TRBD2 (5 bases each). CDR1 and CDR2 from the germline V gene are WSHSY and SAAADI. The V and J ends lost 10 bases and 6 bases respectively, with 13 bases between them. This CDR3 spans 11 amino acids. As DNA, the CDR3 is TGCGCCACCCTCAGGGCGGGCGAGCAGTACTTC. Protein product: CATLRAGEQYF.

In its sample, this clonotype was seen a few times. The chain links TRBV20-1 to TRBJ2-1, with 10 bases matching TRBD2. V lost 5 bases to trimming and J lost 5 bases; unmatched junction nucleotides: 9. The CDR3 length is 15 residues. The germline CDR1 and CDR2 sequences are DFQATT and SNEGSKA (reference sequence). In nucleotides, the CDR3 is TGCAGTGCTCCTCCTGGACTAGCGGAAGACAATGAGCAGTTCTTC. The encoded protein is CSAPPGLAEDNEQFF.

This clonotype has a count of ten or more. The chain uses TRBV12-5 and TRBJ2-7; the D gene is possibly TRBD1 (5 bases). This CDR3 contains 14 residues. The V end was cut by 1 base, the J end by 4 bases, with 11 bases between. The V gene's germline CDR1 is LGHNT and CDR2 FRNRAP. CDR3 nucleotide sequence: TGTGCTAGTGGTTTGGGCTTGCAGGGTTACGAGCAGTACTTC. Translating gives CASGLGLQGYEQYF.

The chain recombines TRBV11-3 with TRBJ1-4; D ambiguous. V shed 2 bases and J shed 3 bases, with 13 bases lying between them. The length of the CDR3 is 16 residues. Per the germline V gene, CDR1 is SGHNT and CDR2 is YENEEA. CDR3 sequence (DNA): TGTGCCAGCAGCTTAACAGAGGGAACGGCTAATGAAAAACTGTTTTTT. Translated: CASSLTEGTANEKLFF.

This chain links TRBV5-6 with TRBJ1-5; D possibly corresponds to TRBD1 (5 bases). Between the trimmed V and J ends, which lost 3 bases and 11 bases, there was a span of 21 bases. In germline, CDR1 is SGHDT, CDR2 YYEEEE. This CDR3 has 15 amino acids. The CDR3 protein is CASSWAVEEGQSQHF. The CDR3 DNA reads as TGTGCCAGCAGCTGGGCGGTCGAGGAGGGGCAGTCCCAGCATTTT.

The chain uses TRBV20-1 and TRBJ1-4; D gene unclear. The germline V gene encodes CDR1 DFQATT and CDR2 SNEGSKA (reference sequence). The CDR3 has 12 amino acids. V was clipped by 3 bases and J by 8 bases, with 10 bases between them. CDR3 sequence (DNA): TGCAGTGCTAGGACGGGGTACGAAAAACTGTTTTTT. Protein: CSARTGYEKLFF.

This clonotype has only a few counts. CDR3 nucleotides: TGTGCCAGCAGCCAGGGACTAGCGGGAGTCTACGAGCAGTACTTC. Its translation is CASSQGLAGVYEQYF. The rearrangement joins TRBV7-2 to TRBJ2-7, with 14 bases identical to TRBD2. Germline V CDR1 and CDR2: SGHTA, FQGNSA. With 5 bases clipped from V and 3 bases from J, the junction kept 3 bases outside the gene matches. The CDR3 totals 15 residues.

The rearrangement uses TRBV7-3 and TRBJ1-5; D might be TRBD1 (6 bases). The CDR3 length is 15 residues. V lost 5 bases and J lost 5, with 16 bases in between. The germline CDR1 and CDR2 sequences are SGHTA and FQGTGA. CDR3 protein: CASSPGGGNDQPQHF. CDR3 nucleotides: TGTGCCAGCAGCCCTGGGGGGGGCAACGATCAGCCCCAGCATTTT.

Only one count was recorded for this clonotype. V and J are TRBV6-4 and TRBJ1-6; the D gene is possibly TRBD1 (6 bases). CDR3 length: 15 amino acids. In germline, CDR1 is MRHNA, CDR2 SNTAGT. The V gene lost 2 bases and the J gene lost 7 bases, with 12 bases spanning the gap. The CDR3 here is CASSDPGTPNSPLHF. The CDR3 region has the DNA TGTGCCAGCAGTGACCCGGGGACACCAAATTCACCCCTCCACTTT.

Many counts were recorded for this clonotype. J is TRBJ1-1 and V is TRBV9; D gene uncertain. The V gene lost 4 bases and the J gene lost 6 bases, with 16 bases spanning the gap. The CDR3 extends over 14 amino acids. CDR1 SGDLS and CDR2 YYNGEE come from the germline V gene. CDR3 sequence (DNA): TGTGCCAGCAGCTTTACGATGGAAACTTCTGAAGCTTTCTTT. This sequence encodes CASSFTMETSEAFF. Drawing the rest from reference TRBV9 and TRBJ1-1, the complete variable domain is DSGVTQTPKHLITATGQRVTLRCSPRSGDLSVYWYQQSLDQGLQFLIQYYNGEERAKGNILERFSAQQFPDLHSELNLSSLELGDSALYFCASSFTMETSEAFFGQGTRLTVV.

This clonotype has ten or more counts. Here the CDR3 DNA reads TGTGCCAGCAGCATGGGACAGGGGGTAAGAAATGAGCAGTTCTTC. Its translation: CASSMGQGVRNEQFF. The chain couples TRBV28 to TRBJ2-1; 11 nucleotides match TRBD1. Germline V gives CDR1 MDHEN, CDR2 SYDVKM. V trimming: 6 bases; J trimming: 7 bases; junction bases outside the gene matches: 8. This CDR3 comprises 15 residues.

This clonotype was counted ten times or more. This chain links TRBV5-1 with TRBJ1-2; maybe TRBD1 (5 bases). Germline lookup yields CDR1 SGHRS and CDR2 YFSETQ. The CDR3 loop spans 13 amino acids. V was clipped by 2 bases and J by 6 bases, with 11 bases between them. DNA of the CDR3: TGCGCCAGCAGCTTAGGGGAGCCCAATGGCTACACCTTC. Translating gives CASSLGEPNGYTF.

This clonotype is medium-sized in the sample. The chain links TRBV29-1 to TRBJ1-1; no firm D call. V was cut by 5 bases and J by 7 bases, with 8 bases left in between. In germline, CDR1 is SQVTM, CDR2 ANQGSEA. This CDR3 has 10 residues. The CDR3 region has the DNA TGCAGCGTTCTGGCAGTTGAAGCTTTCTTT. This sequence encodes CSVLAVEAFF. The full variable domain, in which reference TRBV29-1 and TRBJ1-1 provide the parts outside the CDR3, is SAVISQKPSRDICQRGTSLTIQCQVDSQVTMMFWYRQQPGQSLTLIATANQGSEATYESGFVIDKFPISRPNLTFSTLTVSNMSPEDSSIYLCSVLAVEAFFGQGTRLTVV.

V is TRBV30 and J is TRBJ2-4, with 8 bases aligning to TRBD2. The CDR3 is 12 residues long. Trimming at V came to 1 base and at J to 8 bases, leaving 1 base not matched to a gene. Germline assignment: CDR1 GTSNPN and CDR2 SVGIG (reference sequence). The CDR3: CAWSAGRDIQYF. DNA of the CDR3: TGTGCCTGGAGTGCCGGGAGGGACATTCAGTACTTC.

In regard to this clonotype: A read error may produce the germline difference seen at one junction end. The CDR3 region is CASSGSRVSPYGYTF. Written as DNA, the CDR3 is TGTGCCAGTAGTGGGAGCCGGGTCTCTCCCTATGGCTACACCTTC. This chain links TRBV2 with TRBJ1-2; no firm D call. CDR3 length: 15 amino acids. Germline V gives CDR1 SNHLY, CDR2 FYNNEI.

Note on this clonotype: This CDR3 is missing its conserved last phenylalanine or tryptophan, likely due to a read error. No DNA is shown, since the ends of the CDR3 on it are uncertain; the CDR3 is the one TCRdb lists. The chain is built from TRBV5-1 and TRBJ2-7. The CDR3 extends over 10 residues, inclusive of both ends. CDR1 is SGHRS, CDR2 YFSETQ, per germline. CDR3: CASSPDRDSL.

The chain recombines TRBV7-8 with TRBJ1-3; D remains unclear. Between the trimmed V and J ends, which lost 5 bases and 4 bases, there was a span of 9 bases. CDR1 SGHVS and CDR2 FQNEAQ come from the germline V gene. The CDR3 runs 13 residues. The CDR3: CASSVPRGNTIYF. The CDR3 DNA is TGTGCCAGCAGCGTACCTAGGGGAAACACCATATATTTT.

This clonotype was detected ten times or more. This chain links TRBV30 with TRBJ1-5; D gene uncertain. V shed 3 bases and J shed 9 bases, with 15 bases lying between them. Germline V gene lookup returns CDR1 GTSNPN and CDR2 SVGIG (reference sequence). CDR3 length: 13 residues. CDR3 sequence (DNA): TGTGCCTGGAGCGCCCGGTGGGGTTGGCCCCAGCATTTT. Translation: CAWSARWGWPQHF.

A word on this clonotype: Relative to the germline gene, one junction end is altered; a read error may explain this. DNA of the CDR3: TGTGCCTGCAGTGCCGGGACCCCCCAAGAGCAGTTCTTC. Translation: CACSAGTPQEQFF. The chain joins TRBV2 to TRBJ2-1, with D tentatively TRBD1 or TRBD2 (5 bases each). The CDR3 covers 13 residues. The germline V gene encodes CDR1 SNHLY and CDR2 FYNNEI. Filled out from reference TRBV2 and TRBJ2-1, the complete variable domain reads EPEVTQTPSHQVTQMGQEVILRCVPISNHLYFYWYRQILGQKVEFLVSFYNNEISEKSEIFDDQFSVERPDGSNFTLKIRSTKLEDSAMYFCACSAGTPQEQFFGPGTRLTVL.

This clonotype has a count of ten or more. The V call is TRBV3-1, the J call TRBJ1-5; D may be TRBD1 (5 bases). Germline CDR1 LGHDT, CDR2 YNNKEL (reference sequence). Trimming took 1 base from V and 6 from J, leaving 10 bases between them. The CDR3 runs 14 residues. CDR3 protein: CASSQGGAGQPQHF. The CDR3 region has the DNA TGTGCCAGCAGCCAAGGGGGCGCAGGTCAGCCCCAGCATTTT.

The chain uses TRBV7-3 and TRBJ2-1; 7 nucleotides match TRBD1. This CDR3 comprises 11 residues. The J segment lost 12 bases and the V segment lost 5 bases, leaving 4 bases of the junction unmatched. Per germline, CDR1 SGHTA and CDR2 FQGTGA. CDR3 protein: CASSQRQGQFF. CDR3 in DNA: TGTGCCAGCAGCCAGCGACAGGGGCAGTTCTTC. Complete variable domain (other parts from reference TRBV7-3 and TRBJ2-1): GAGVSQTPSNKVTEKGKYVELRCDPISGHTALYWYRQSLGQGPEFLIYFQGTGAADDSGLPNDRFFAVRPEGSVSTLKIQRTERGDSAVYLCASSQRQGQFFGPGTRLTVL.

This clonotype has just a few counts. The V gene is TRBV3-1, the J gene TRBJ1-3; D remains unclear. Germline V gene sequence: CDR1 LGHDT, CDR2 YNNKEL (reference sequence). The CDR3 has 14 amino acids. The V end was cut by 5 bases, the J end by 0 bases, with 8 bases between. The CDR3 protein is CASSSQFSGNTIYF. DNA for the CDR3: TGTGCCAGCAGCTCCCAATTCTCTGGAAACACCATATATTTT. The full variable domain, in which reference TRBV3-1 and TRBJ1-3 provide the parts outside the CDR3, is DTAVSQTPKYLVTQMGNDKSIKCEQNLGHDTMYWYKQDSKKFLKIMFSYNNKELIINETVPNRFSPKSPDKAHLNLHINSLELGDSAVYFCASSSQFSGNTIYFGEGSWLTVV.

This clonotype was detected only once. V and J are TRBV19 and TRBJ2-7; TRBD2 agrees at 9 bases. Germline V gene sequence: CDR1 LNHDA, CDR2 SQIVND (reference sequence). Losses at the gene ends were 1 base for V and 4 bases for J; bases not matched to a gene: 5. The CDR3 has 15 residues. The CDR3 nucleotides are TGTGCCAGTAGTATAGGGCTAGCGGGGACATACGAGCAGTACTTC. This codes for CASSIGLAGTYEQYF.

By its share, this clonotype is medium-sized. Compared with germline, one end of the junction differs, possibly owing to a read error. The V and J genes are TRBV7-7 and TRBJ2-3; TRBD2 matches at 8 bases. Germline CDR1 reads SSHAT; CDR2 reads FNYEAQ (reference sequence). The CDR3 has 16 amino acids. The CDR3 bases are TGTGCTAGCAGTATTACTTTAGCGGGGAATACAGATACGCAGTATTTT. As protein: CASSITLAGNTDTQYF.

The chain carries TRBV12-3 or TRBV12-4 and TRBJ2-3; 8 bases map to TRBD1. V lost 5 bases, J lost 8 bases, and 9 bases stayed unmatched. The CDR3 has 14 amino acids. The CDR3 sequence is CASSARQGSCTQYF. The CDR3 nucleotides are TGTGCCAGCAGTGCACGACAGGGGTCGTGTACGCAGTATTTT.

This clonotype was recorded only once. This chain uses TRBV6-5 with TRBJ2-7, with a weak D call TRBD2 (6 bases). Trimming shortened V by 2 bases and J by 5 bases, and 19 bases separated the two germline ends. CDR3 size: 16 residues. CDR1 MNHEY and CDR2 SVGAGI come from the germline V gene. This chain's CDR3 is CASSYAASAGRHEQYF. The DNA of the CDR3 is TGTGCCAGCAGTTACGCCGCTTCCGCCGGGAGACACGAGCAGTACTTC.